Shown below are 14 T cell receptor beta chains from a single sample sequenced in a study of CD8 T cells in ankylosing spondylitis. MiXCR, applied by TCRdb to the 5' RACE reads, yields one record per CDR3 protein. Counted here are about 700,000 distinct CDR3 sequences, around a fifth occurring once; the ten biggest clones make up about a fifth. The antigens of these receptors remain unknown. Study findings and constraints: It appeared that ankylosing spondylitis blood was characterized by a TCR beta motif of fewer than ten highly homologous variants.

Material: blood, either unsorted or a sorted T cell fraction (not recorded which). Every receptor here comes from a male donor with ankylosing spondylitis.

J is TRBJ1-1 and V is TRBV29-1; a possible D gene is TRBD1 (6 bases). Germline lookup yields CDR1 SQVTM and CDR2 ANQGSEA. Trimming left V 4 bases short and J 2 bases short, with 14 bases between. This CDR3 spans 14 amino acids. For the CDR3, the DNA is TGCAGCGTTGTTCGACAGGAGTTTAACACTGAAGCTTTCTTT. This translates into CSVVRQEFNTEAFF.

This chain links TRBV7-9 with TRBJ2-7; TRBD1 aligns across 8 bases. The CDR3 is 16 amino acids. V lost 7 bases to trimming and J lost 2 bases; unmatched junction nucleotides: 13. Germline V gene sequence: CDR1 SEHNR, CDR2 FQNEAQ (reference sequence). DNA of the CDR3: TGTGCCAGCACATCCGGGACAGGCCTTAGCGCCTACGAGCAGTACTTC. It codes for CASTSGTGLSAYEQYF.

The V and J genes are TRBV19 and TRBJ1-1; D ambiguous. V gave up 3 bases and J gave up 4 bases, with 24 bases separating them. Germline-derived CDR1 and CDR2 are LNHDA and SQIVND (reference sequence). The CDR3 totals 18 residues. In nucleotides, the CDR3 is TGTGCCAGTAGTATTCTGGGTCAGTTTCATCCGGGTGGCACTGAAGCTTTCTTT. Translation gives CASSILGQFHPGGTEAFF.

This clonotype was observed a handful of times. The chain combines TRBV3-1 with TRBJ1-6; the D gene is possibly TRBD1 (5 bases). The CDR3 is 16 amino acids. Trimming removed 3 bases at V and 5 bases at J, with 14 bases between. CDR1 is LGHDT, CDR2 YNNKEL, per germline (reference sequence). CDR3 protein: CASSHGSWGNNSPLHF. CDR3 sequence (DNA): TGTGCCAGCAGCCACGGAAGTTGGGGGAATAATTCACCCCTCCACTTT. The full variable domain, completed using reference TRBV3-1 and TRBJ1-6, is DTAVSQTPKYLVTQMGNDKSIKCEQNLGHDTMYWYKQDSKKFLKIMFSYNNKELIINETVPNRFSPKSPDKAHLNLHINSLELGDSAVYFCASSHGSWGNNSPLHFGNGTRLTVT.

This clonotype was observed many times. A read error may account for a junction end that differs from germline. This sequence joins TRBV5-1 and TRBJ1-1; 7 positions agree with TRBD1. The CDR3 runs 13 residues. CDR1 is SGHRS, CDR2 YFSETQ, per germline. The CDR3 protein is CASSWDRNTEAFF. In DNA form, the CDR3 reads TGTGCCAGCAGTTGGGACAGGAACACTGAAGCTTTCTTT.

The V gene is TRBV20-1, the J gene TRBJ2-7; TRBD2 agrees at 7 bases. J was trimmed by 0 bases and V by 5 bases; bases with no gene match: 4. Per the germline V gene, CDR1 is DFQATT and CDR2 is SNEGSKA (reference sequence). The CDR3 extends over 13 amino acids. CDR3 sequence (DNA): TGCAGTGCTGGGGGGGACCTCTCCTACGAGCAGTACTTC. It specifies CSAGGDLSYEQYF.

A few counts support this clonotype. This sequence joins TRBV5-1 and TRBJ2-7; D possibly matches TRBD1 or TRBD2 (5 bases each). This CDR3 contains 13 residues. Germline V gives CDR1 SGHRS, CDR2 YFSETQ. V lost 0 bases to trimming and J lost 7 bases, with 11 bases between them. This chain's CDR3 is CASSLAGAEEQYF. The DNA of the CDR3 is TGCGCCAGCAGCTTGGCCGGGGCGGAGGAGCAGTACTTC.

This clonotype showed up just a few times. This chain joins TRBV12-3 or TRBV12-4 and TRBJ2-7; TRBD2 is a possible D gene (5 bases). The CDR3 runs 13 residues. The V gene lost 6 bases and the J gene lost 2 bases, with 11 bases spanning the gap. The CDR3 DNA reads as TGTGCCAGCAGCAGGACTGTAGCCTACGAGCAGTACTTC. It is translated as CASSRTVAYEQYF.

This clonotype came up a few times. The gene calls are TRBV29-1 and TRBJ1-5; D gene uncertain. Trimming shortened V by 5 bases and J by 1 base, and 12 bases separated the two germline ends. The CDR3 is made up of 14 amino acids. Germline V gene lookup returns CDR1 SQVTM and CDR2 ANQGSEA. CDR3 sequence: CSVRESDSNQPQHF. As DNA, the CDR3 is TGCAGCGTTAGGGAGAGCGACAGCAATCAGCCCCAGCATTTT.

This clonotype has more than one count but fewer than ten. This chain links TRBV5-6 with TRBJ1-2; D might be TRBD1 (5 bases). The CDR3 covers 14 residues. V lost 6 bases, J lost 4 bases, and 16 bases lay in between. Germline V gene data show CDR1 as SGHDT and CDR2 as YYEEEE. The CDR3: CASKLRGTSYGYTF. CDR3 coding DNA: TGTGCCAGCAAACTCCGGGGGACTTCCTATGGCTACACCTTC.

This sequence joins TRBV6-5 and TRBJ1-6; tentative D call: TRBD1 (5 bases). Trimming removed 2 bases at V and 8 bases at J, with 7 bases between. CDR1 and CDR2 (germline): MNHEY, SVGAGI. This CDR3 region has 13 residues. The CDR3, as DNA: TGTGCCAGCAGTTACGGGGCAGATTCACCCCTCCACTTT. Protein sequence: CASSYGADSPLHF.

CDR3 protein: CATGGRINSPLHF. CDR3 sequence (DNA): TGTGCCACAGGGGGACGGATTAATTCACCCCTCCACTTT. The chain couples TRBV27 to TRBJ1-6; the match to TRBD1 covers 7 bases. Germline lookup yields CDR1 MNHEY and CDR2 SMNVEV (reference sequence). The CDR3 length is 13 residues. V dropped 10 bases and J dropped 6; count of bases not matched to a gene: 6.

This clonotype appeared a few times. The chain recombines TRBV11-2 with TRBJ2-6; D uncertain. The CDR3 totals 17 residues. Germline CDR1 is SGHAT and CDR2 is FQNNGV. V was clipped by 0 bases and J by 4 bases, with 13 bases between them. CDR3 in amino acids: CASSLESRNSGANVLTF. CDR3 bases: TGTGCCAGCAGCTTAGAGTCGCGGAATTCCGGGGCCAACGTCCTGACTTTC.

There are a few counts of this clonotype. The chain carries TRBV15 and TRBJ2-7; D not certain. V dropped 0 bases and J dropped 6 bases, with 12 bases sitting between them. Germline values: CDR1 LNHNV, CDR2 YYDKDF (reference sequence). The CDR3 totals 14 residues. The CDR3 sequence: CATSRDIGSPEQYF. The CDR3 coding sequence is TGTGCCACCAGCAGAGATATAGGGTCCCCCGAGCAGTACTTC. Combining the CDR3 with reference TRBV15 and TRBJ2-7 gives the whole variable domain DAMVIQNPRYQVTQFGKPVTLSCSQTLNHNVMYWYQQKSSQAPKLLFHYYDKDFNNEADTPDNFQSRRPNTSFCFLDIRSPGLGDTAMYLCATSRDIGSPEQYFGPGTRLTVT.